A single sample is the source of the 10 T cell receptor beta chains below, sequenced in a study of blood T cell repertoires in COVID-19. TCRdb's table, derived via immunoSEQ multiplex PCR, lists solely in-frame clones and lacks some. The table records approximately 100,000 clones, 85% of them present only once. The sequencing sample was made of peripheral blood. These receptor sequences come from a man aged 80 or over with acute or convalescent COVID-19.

The CDR3 region has the DNA TGTGCCAGCAGCCGGACTAGCGGTACCTACGAGCAGTACTTC. Protein sequence: CASSRTSGTYEQYF. The rearrangement joins TRBV7-3 to TRBJ2-7; 10 bases map to TRBD2. The CDR3 consists of 14 residues. Germline CDR1 reads SGHTA; CDR2 reads FQGTGA. V dropped 5 bases and J dropped 2; count of bases not matched to a gene: 3.

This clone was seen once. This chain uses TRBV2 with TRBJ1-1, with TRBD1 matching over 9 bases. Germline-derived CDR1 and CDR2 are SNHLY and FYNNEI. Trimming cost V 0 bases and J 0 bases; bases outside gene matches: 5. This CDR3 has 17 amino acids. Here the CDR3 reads CASSEAGTGPMNTEAFF. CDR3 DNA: TGTGCCAGCAGTGAAGCCGGGACAGGGCCCATGAACACTGAAGCTTTCTTT.

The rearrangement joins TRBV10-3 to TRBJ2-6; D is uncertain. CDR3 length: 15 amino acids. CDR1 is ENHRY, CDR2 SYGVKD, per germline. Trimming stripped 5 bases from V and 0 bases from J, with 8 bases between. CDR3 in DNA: TGTGCCATCAGTCAACAGTTCTCTGGGGCCAACGTCCTGACTTTC. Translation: CAISQQFSGANVLTF.

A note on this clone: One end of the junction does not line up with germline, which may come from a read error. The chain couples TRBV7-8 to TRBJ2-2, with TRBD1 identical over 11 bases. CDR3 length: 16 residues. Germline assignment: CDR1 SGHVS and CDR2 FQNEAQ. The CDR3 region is CASSPRTGGVSRGAVF. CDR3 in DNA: TGTGCCAGCAGCCCCCGGACAGGGGGCGTTTCACGGGGAGCTGTTTTT. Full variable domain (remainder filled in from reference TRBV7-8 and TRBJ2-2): GAGVSQSPRYKVAKRGQDVALRCDPISGHVSLFWYQQALGQGPEFLTYFQNEAQLDKSGLPSDRFFAERPEGSVSTLKIQRTQQEDSAVYLCASSPRTGGVSRGAVFGEGSRLTVL.

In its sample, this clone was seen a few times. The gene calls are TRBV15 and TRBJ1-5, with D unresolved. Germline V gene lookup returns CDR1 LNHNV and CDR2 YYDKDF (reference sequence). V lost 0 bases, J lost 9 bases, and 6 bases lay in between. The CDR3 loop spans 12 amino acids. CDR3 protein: CATSRDRGPQHF. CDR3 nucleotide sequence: TGTGCCACCAGCAGAGACCGGGGGCCCCAGCATTTT.

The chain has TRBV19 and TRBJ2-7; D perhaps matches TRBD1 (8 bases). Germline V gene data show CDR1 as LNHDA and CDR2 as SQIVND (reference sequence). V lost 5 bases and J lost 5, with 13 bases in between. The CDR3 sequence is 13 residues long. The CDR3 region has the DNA TGTGCCAGTAGTCACAGGGGGGGCAACGAGCAGTACTTC. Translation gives CASSHRGGNEQYF.

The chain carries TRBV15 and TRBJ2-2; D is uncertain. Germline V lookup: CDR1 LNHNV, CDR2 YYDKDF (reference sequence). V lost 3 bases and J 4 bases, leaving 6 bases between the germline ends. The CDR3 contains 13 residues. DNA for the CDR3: TGTGCCACCAGCAGCTCTAGCACCGGGGAGCTGTTTTTT. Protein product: CATSSSSTGELFF.

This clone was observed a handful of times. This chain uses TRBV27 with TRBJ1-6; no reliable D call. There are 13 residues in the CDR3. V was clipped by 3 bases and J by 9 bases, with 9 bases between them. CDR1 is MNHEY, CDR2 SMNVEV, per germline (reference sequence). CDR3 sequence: CASSFAVRSPLHF. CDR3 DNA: TGTGCCAGCAGTTTCGCGGTGCGTTCACCCCTCCACTTT.

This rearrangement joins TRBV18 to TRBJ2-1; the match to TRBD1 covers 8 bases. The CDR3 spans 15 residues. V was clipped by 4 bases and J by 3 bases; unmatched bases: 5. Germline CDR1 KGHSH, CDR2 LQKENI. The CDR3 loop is CASSLGQGLYNEQFF. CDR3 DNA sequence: TGTGCCAGCTCACTTGGACAGGGACTCTACAATGAGCAGTTCTTC.

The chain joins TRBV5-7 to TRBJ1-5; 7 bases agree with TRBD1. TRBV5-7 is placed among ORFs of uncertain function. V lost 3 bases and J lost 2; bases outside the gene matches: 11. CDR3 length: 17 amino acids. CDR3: CASSSQGGGFGNQPQHF. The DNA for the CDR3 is TGTGCCAGCAGCTCGCAGGGGGGTGGGTTCGGCAATCAGCCCCAGCATTTT.